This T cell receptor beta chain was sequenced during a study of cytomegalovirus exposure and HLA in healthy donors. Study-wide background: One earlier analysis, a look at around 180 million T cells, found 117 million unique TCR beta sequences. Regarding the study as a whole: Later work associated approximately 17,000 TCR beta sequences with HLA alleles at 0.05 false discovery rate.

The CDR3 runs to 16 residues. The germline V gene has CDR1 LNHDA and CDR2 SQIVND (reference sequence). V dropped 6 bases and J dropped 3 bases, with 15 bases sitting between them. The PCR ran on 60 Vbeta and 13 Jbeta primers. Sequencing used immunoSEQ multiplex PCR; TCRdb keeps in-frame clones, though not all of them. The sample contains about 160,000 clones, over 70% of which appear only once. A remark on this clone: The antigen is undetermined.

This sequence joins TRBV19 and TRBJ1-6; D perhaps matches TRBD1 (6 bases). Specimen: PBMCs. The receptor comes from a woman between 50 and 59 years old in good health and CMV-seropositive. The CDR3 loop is CASSPVGQSYNSPLHF. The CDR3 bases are TGTGCCAGTAGCCCCGTCGGACAGAGCTATAATTCACCCCTCCACTTT. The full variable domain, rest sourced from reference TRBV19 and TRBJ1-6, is DGGITQSPKYLFRKEGQNVTLSCEQNLNHDAMYWYRQDPGQGLRLIYYSQIVNDFQKGDIAEGYSVSREKKESFPLTVTSAQKNPTAFYLCASSPVGQSYNSPLHFGNGTRLTVT.